The 23 T cell receptor beta chains presented below share a single source sample, sequenced in a study of Graves' ophthalmopathy and Graves' hyperthyroidism listed by TCRdb under 2018. Reads for this sample came from an Illumina HiSeq 2000. For repertoire sequencing, the TCR beta CDR3 regions were amplified from RNA transcripts. The first round was an RT-PCR using HTBI primers with the Qiagen OneStep RT-PCR kit, and this first round was followed by a second-round multiplex PCR, then size selection and purification. The public reads were reprocessed in TCRdb via fastp at Q25 and MiXCR, keeping in-frame beta chains. Every CDR3 protein is listed once, alongside the most common genes and DNA of its rows. The sample records around 1.1 million distinct CDR3 sequences, 35% to 40% of which are singletons. Approximately 12% of the sample comes from the top ten. The source material was peripheral blood or thyroid tissue (not recorded which). Every receptor here comes from an adult man with Graves' hyperthyroidism.

The chain recombines TRBV27 with TRBJ2-7; 10 bases map to TRBD1. Germline CDR1 MNHEY, CDR2 SMNVEV (reference sequence). The CDR3 sequence is 14 residues long. The V and J ends lost 5 bases and 6 bases, in that order; junction bases with no gene match: 7. CDR3: CASSQGTGAGEQYF. For the CDR3, the DNA is TGTGCCAGCAGTCAAGGGACAGGGGCTGGCGAGCAGTACTTC.

This clonotype was observed a single time. The chain has TRBV4-1 and TRBJ2-5; D could derive from TRBD1 or TRBD2 (5 bases each). The J call may not be correct, given that the DNA end is closer to TRBJ2-7. The CDR3 has 17 residues. Germline assignment: CDR1 MGHRA and CDR2 YSYEKL. CDR3 region: CASSQGTNYQGLCEQYF. As DNA, the CDR3 is TGCGCCAGCAGCCAGGGGACCAACTATCAGGGTCTTTGCGAGCAGTACTTC.

There are many counts of this clonotype. This chain links TRBV29-1 with TRBJ1-2; D unclear. Trimming took 7 bases from V and 3 from J, leaving 15 bases between them. The CDR3 extends over 13 amino acids. Germline assignment: CDR1 SQVTM and CDR2 ANQGSEA. The CDR3 DNA reads TGCAGCGCCAAGGCGCCCGAGGACTATGGCTACACCTTC. It specifies CSAKAPEDYGYTF.

This clonotype was picked up many times. The chain employs TRBV7-9 and TRBJ1-4, with TRBD1 identical over 7 bases. Trimming took 2 bases from V and 3 from J; bases not matched to a gene: 3. Germline CDR1 SEHNR, CDR2 FQNEAQ (reference sequence). The CDR3 consists of 15 residues. The CDR3 protein is CASSLFGTANEKLFF. The CDR3 nucleotides are TGTGCCAGCAGCTTATTCGGGACAGCTAATGAAAAACTGTTTTTT.

The chain recombines TRBV24-1 with TRBJ2-5, with 10 bases that match TRBD1. The CDR3 contains 15 residues. CDR1 is KGHDR, CDR2 SFDVKD, per germline. Trimming at V came to 4 bases and at J to 4 bases, leaving 5 bases not matched to a gene. CDR3 sequence: CATSDDGQGVETQYF. CDR3 nucleotides: TGTGCCACCAGTGACGACGGACAGGGGGTAGAGACCCAGTACTTC.

This clonotype was seen ten or more times. V usage is TRBV10-3 and J usage is TRBJ2-5; D is unclear. Germline V gene sequence: CDR1 ENHRY, CDR2 SYGVKD. Trimming shortened V by 6 bases and J by 1 base, and 9 bases separated the two germline ends. CDR3 length: 13 residues. The CDR3: CAISAQLQETQYF. DNA of the CDR3: TGTGCCATCAGCGCGCAACTCCAAGAGACCCAGTACTTC.

As for this clonotype: With a much larger clone just one base away, this may be a read error. V is TRBV9 and J is TRBJ1-2; D perhaps matches TRBD1 (5 bases). Germline V lookup: CDR1 SGDLS, CDR2 YYNGEE. The CDR3 sequence is 15 residues long. This CDR3 reads CTSSVGPEGPDGYTF. The CDR3 DNA sequence: TGTACCAGCAGCGTAGGACCCGAGGGGCCGGATGGCTACACCTTC.

This clonotype has just a few counts. V is TRBV7-9 and J is TRBJ1-5; D unclear. Germline values: CDR1 SEHNR, CDR2 FQNEAQ (reference sequence). The CDR3 extends over 14 amino acids. Trimming removed 5 bases at V and 3 bases at J, with 11 bases between. The CDR3 bases are TGTGCCAGCAGCGTGGGGATCGACAATCAGCCCCAGCATTTT. Protein: CASSVGIDNQPQHF.

The genes are TRBV14 and TRBJ2-2; D assignment may be TRBD1 or TRBD2 (5 bases each). CDR3 length: 18 residues. Germline values: CDR1 SGHDN, CDR2 FVKESK. Between the trimmed V and J ends, which lost 4 bases and 2 bases, there was a span of 20 bases. CDR3: CASSLMGRPSVNTGELFF. The CDR3 nucleotides read TGTGCCAGCAGCCTAATGGGACGGCCTTCGGTAAACACCGGGGAGCTGTTTTTT.

The genes are TRBV11-2 and TRBJ1-3; 7 positions agree with TRBD1. The CDR3 length is 12 residues. Germline trimming cut 4 bases from V and 8 bases from J; bases unmatched to any gene: 2. CDR1 SGHAT and CDR2 FQNNGV come from the germline V gene. DNA of the CDR3: TGTGCCAGCAGCTACCAGGGGGACACCATATATTTT. Encoded protein: CASSYQGDTIYF.

This clonotype was found many times. This chain connects TRBV19 to TRBJ1-2; possibly TRBD1 for D (5 bases). From germline, CDR1 is LNHDA and CDR2 SQIVND (reference sequence). The V gene lost 1 base and the J gene lost 8 bases, with 11 bases spanning the gap. The CDR3 length is 13 residues. The CDR3 protein is CASSIADSSGYTF. The CDR3 nucleotides are TGTGCCAGTAGTATAGCCGACAGTTCCGGCTACACCTTC.

The genes are TRBV4-2 and TRBJ2-7; D assignment may be TRBD1 or TRBD2 (6 bases each). The CDR3 covers 17 residues. Germline loops: CDR1 LGHNA, CDR2 YNFKEQ. V was pared by 0 bases and J by 4 bases, with 19 bases between. CDR3 sequence: CASSQELREDSLYEQYF. In nucleotides, the CDR3 is TGTGCCAGCAGCCAAGAGCTCAGGGAGGACAGTCTTTACGAGCAGTACTTC.

A few counts support this clonotype. This sequence joins TRBV27 and TRBJ1-1; D is uncertain. The V gene's germline CDR1 is MNHEY and CDR2 SMNVEV (reference sequence). V lost 5 bases, J lost 3 bases, and 10 bases lay in between. This CDR3 has 13 residues. In DNA, the CDR3 is TGTGCCAGCAGTAGCTTTGTGTACACTGAAGCTTTCTTT. It encodes CASSSFVYTEAFF.

This clonotype was recorded a few times. The chain carries TRBV15 and TRBJ2-5; TRBD1 might be the D (5 bases). Germline V gene data show CDR1 as LNHNV and CDR2 as YYDKDF (reference sequence). Deletions cut 0 bases from V and 1 base from J, with 9 bases between. CDR3 length equals 15 residues. CDR3 DNA: TGTGCCACCAGCAGAGATAGGGGCTTCCAAGAGACCCAGTACTTC. It is translated as CATSRDRGFQETQYF.

Only a few counts were recorded for this clonotype. The chain uses TRBV6-1 and TRBJ1-5; perhaps TRBD1 as D (5 bases). The CDR3 is 15 residues long. Germline values: CDR1 MNHNS, CDR2 SASEGT. The V end was cut by 8 bases, the J end by 2 bases, with 16 bases between. CDR3 nucleotide sequence: TGTGCCAGCGGAGGGGCGGCCGCTCGCAATCAGCCCCAGCATTTT. Translating it yields CASGGAAARNQPQHF.

The rearrangement uses TRBV12-3 or TRBV12-4 and TRBJ1-1; tentative D call: TRBD1 (5 bases). This CDR3 is 15 amino acids long. Trimming took 6 bases from V and 1 from J, leaving 15 bases between them. DNA of the CDR3: TGTGCCAGCAGGAAGCTCGGGGCCCCGAACACTGAAGCTTTCTTT. This gives the protein CASRKLGAPNTEAFF.

This chain connects TRBV7-2 to TRBJ2-5; 7 bases match TRBD2. Germline CDR1 SGHTA, CDR2 FQGNSA. V shed 0 bases, J shed 0 bases, and the junction held 10 bases outside the gene matches. This CDR3 spans 18 amino acids. The CDR3 sequence is CASSLAIGGSLYQETQYF. The CDR3 DNA is TGTGCCAGCAGCTTAGCGATAGGCGGGAGTCTTTACCAAGAGACCCAGTACTTC.

At least ten counts were recorded for this clonotype. The rearrangement joins TRBV20-1 to TRBJ1-2, with 7 bases identical to TRBD1. There are 13 residues in the CDR3. Germline-derived CDR1 and CDR2 are DFQATT and SNEGSKA (reference sequence). V trimming: 2 bases; J trimming: 7 bases; junction bases outside the gene matches: 7. CDR3 region: CSARTGEELGYTF. In DNA form, the CDR3 reads TGCAGTGCTAGAACAGGGGAGGAACTTGGCTACACCTTC.

V and J are TRBV24-1 and TRBJ1-2; TRBD1 agrees at 9 bases. Germline trimming cut 3 bases from V and 4 bases from J; bases unmatched to any gene: 8. CDR3 length equals 16 residues. CDR1 and CDR2 (germline): KGHDR, SFDVKD. The CDR3 region has the DNA TGTGCCACCAGTGATCACCCGGGACAGGGCGGCTATGGCTACACCTTC. Its translation: CATSDHPGQGGYGYTF.

This clonotype has at least ten counts. This chain connects TRBV5-1 to TRBJ1-4, with 7 bases fitting TRBD1. Germline lookup yields CDR1 SGHRS and CDR2 YFSETQ. The CDR3 is made up of 16 amino acids. V gave up 4 bases and J gave up 8 bases; unmatched junction bases: 14. This chain's CDR3 is CASSLQPAGGEEKLFF. The CDR3 region has the DNA TGCGCCAGCAGCCTCCAACCGGCAGGGGGTGAGGAAAAACTGTTTTTT.

V usage is TRBV6-4 and J usage is TRBJ1-5, with 9 bases that match TRBD1. In germline, CDR1 is MRHNA, CDR2 SNTAGT. This CDR3 region has 16 residues. J lost 4 bases, V lost 5 bases, and 9 bases had no gene match. This chain's CDR3 is CASSSIGTGINQPQHF. The CDR3, as DNA: TGTGCCAGCAGTTCGATCGGGACAGGGATAAATCAGCCCCAGCATTTT.

At least ten counts were recorded for this clonotype. The V gene is TRBV4-1, the J gene TRBJ1-1; D call uncertain. CDR1 MGHRA and CDR2 YSYEKL come from the germline V gene. V was trimmed by 0 bases and J by 4 bases, leaving 15 bases between them. CDR3 length: 16 amino acids. The CDR3: CASSQDRQLPSTEAFF. The DNA for the CDR3 is TGCGCCAGCAGCCAAGATAGGCAGTTACCGAGCACTGAAGCTTTCTTT.

This clonotype was seen a few times. V usage is TRBV4-1 and J usage is TRBJ1-2; possible D gene TRBD1, 6 bases. V was pared by 4 bases and J by 2 bases, with 14 bases between. Germline V gene sequence: CDR1 MGHRA, CDR2 YSYEKL. The CDR3 length is 15 residues. CDR3 DNA sequence: TGCGCCAGCAGCCTAGCAGGACAGAGGAACTATGGCTACACCTTC. Amino acid sequence: CASSLAGQRNYGYTF.